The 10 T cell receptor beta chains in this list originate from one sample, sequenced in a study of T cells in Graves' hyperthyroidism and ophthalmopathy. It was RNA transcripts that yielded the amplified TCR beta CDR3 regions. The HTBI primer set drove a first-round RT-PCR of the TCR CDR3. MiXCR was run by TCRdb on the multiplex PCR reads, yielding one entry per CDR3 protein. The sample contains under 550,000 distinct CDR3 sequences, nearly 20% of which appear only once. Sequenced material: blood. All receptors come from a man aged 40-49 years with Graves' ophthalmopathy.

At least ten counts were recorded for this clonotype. CDR3 DNA: TGTGCCAGCAGTTTACTCGGATCATACGATGAGCAGTTCTTC. This sequence encodes CASSLLGSYDEQFF. The rearrangement uses TRBV12-3 or TRBV12-4 and TRBJ2-1, with D unclear. The CDR3 runs to 14 residues. V dropped 2 bases and J dropped 8 bases, with 13 bases sitting between them.

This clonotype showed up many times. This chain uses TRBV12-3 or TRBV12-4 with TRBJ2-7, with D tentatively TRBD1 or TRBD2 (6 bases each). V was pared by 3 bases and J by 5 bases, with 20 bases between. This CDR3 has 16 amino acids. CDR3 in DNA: TGTGCCAGCAGTTTTTCGGGGACGTTTCGGGGGCACGAGCAGTACTTC. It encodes CASSFSGTFRGHEQYF.

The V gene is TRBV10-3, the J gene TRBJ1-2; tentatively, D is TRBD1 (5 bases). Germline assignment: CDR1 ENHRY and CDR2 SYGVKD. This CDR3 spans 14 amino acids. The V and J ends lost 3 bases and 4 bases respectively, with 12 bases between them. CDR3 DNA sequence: TGTGCCATCAGTGATATAGACAGAGTCTATGGCTACACCTTC. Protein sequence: CAISDIDRVYGYTF.

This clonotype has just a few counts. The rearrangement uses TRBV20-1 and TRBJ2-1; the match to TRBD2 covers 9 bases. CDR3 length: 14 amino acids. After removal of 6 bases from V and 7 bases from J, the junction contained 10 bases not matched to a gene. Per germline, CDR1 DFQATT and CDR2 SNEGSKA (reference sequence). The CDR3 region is CSATILAGRNEQFF. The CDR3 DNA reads TGCAGTGCCACCATACTAGCGGGTAGGAATGAGCAGTTCTTC.

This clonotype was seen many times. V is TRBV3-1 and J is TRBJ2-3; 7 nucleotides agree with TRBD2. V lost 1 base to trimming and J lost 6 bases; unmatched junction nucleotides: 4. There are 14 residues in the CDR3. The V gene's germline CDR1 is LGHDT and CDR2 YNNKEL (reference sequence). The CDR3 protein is CASSQGRGTDTQYF. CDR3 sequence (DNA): TGTGCCAGCAGCCAAGGGCGGGGGACTGATACGCAGTATTTT.

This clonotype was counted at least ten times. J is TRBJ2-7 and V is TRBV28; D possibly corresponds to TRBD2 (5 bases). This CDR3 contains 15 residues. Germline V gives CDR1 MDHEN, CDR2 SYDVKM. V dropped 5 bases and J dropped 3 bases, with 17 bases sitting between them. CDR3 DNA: TGTGCCAGCAGTCCCACCGGGGAGTTCCTCTACGAGCAGTACTTC. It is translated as CASSPTGEFLYEQYF.

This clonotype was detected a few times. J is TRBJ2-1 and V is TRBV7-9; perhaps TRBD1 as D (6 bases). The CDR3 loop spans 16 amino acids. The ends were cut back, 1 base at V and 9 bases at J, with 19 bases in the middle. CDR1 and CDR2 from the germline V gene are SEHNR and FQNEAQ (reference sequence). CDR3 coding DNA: TGTGCCAGCAGCTTAGTATACCCAACAGGGCTAGGTGAGCAGTTCTTC. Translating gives CASSLVYPTGLGEQFF.

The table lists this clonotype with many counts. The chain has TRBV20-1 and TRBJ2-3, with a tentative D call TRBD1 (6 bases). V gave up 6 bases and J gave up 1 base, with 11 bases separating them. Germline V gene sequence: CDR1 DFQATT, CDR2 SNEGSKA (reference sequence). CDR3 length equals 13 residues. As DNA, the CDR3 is TGCAGTGCCAACAGGGCGGGCACAGATACGCAGTATTTT. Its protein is CSANRAGTDTQYF.

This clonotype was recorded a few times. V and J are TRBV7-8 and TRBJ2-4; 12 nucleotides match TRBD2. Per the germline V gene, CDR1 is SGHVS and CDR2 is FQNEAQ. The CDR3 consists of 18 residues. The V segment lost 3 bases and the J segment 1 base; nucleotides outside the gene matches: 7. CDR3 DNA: TGTGCCAGCAGCTTCGGGCTAGCGGGAGGGCTGGCCAAAAACATTCAGTACTTC. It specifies CASSFGLAGGLAKNIQYF. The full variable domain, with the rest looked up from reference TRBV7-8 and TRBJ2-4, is GAGVSQSPRYKVAKRGQDVALRCDPISGHVSLFWYQQALGQGPEFLTYFQNEAQLDKSGLPSDRFFAERPEGSVSTLKIQRTQQEDSAVYLCASSFGLAGGLAKNIQYFGAGTRLSVL.

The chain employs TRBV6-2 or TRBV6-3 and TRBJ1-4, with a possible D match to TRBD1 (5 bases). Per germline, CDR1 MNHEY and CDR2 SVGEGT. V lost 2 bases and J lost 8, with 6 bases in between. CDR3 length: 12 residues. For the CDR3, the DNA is TGTGCCAGCAGTTACGACAGCGAAAAACTGTTTTTT. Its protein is CASSYDSEKLFF.